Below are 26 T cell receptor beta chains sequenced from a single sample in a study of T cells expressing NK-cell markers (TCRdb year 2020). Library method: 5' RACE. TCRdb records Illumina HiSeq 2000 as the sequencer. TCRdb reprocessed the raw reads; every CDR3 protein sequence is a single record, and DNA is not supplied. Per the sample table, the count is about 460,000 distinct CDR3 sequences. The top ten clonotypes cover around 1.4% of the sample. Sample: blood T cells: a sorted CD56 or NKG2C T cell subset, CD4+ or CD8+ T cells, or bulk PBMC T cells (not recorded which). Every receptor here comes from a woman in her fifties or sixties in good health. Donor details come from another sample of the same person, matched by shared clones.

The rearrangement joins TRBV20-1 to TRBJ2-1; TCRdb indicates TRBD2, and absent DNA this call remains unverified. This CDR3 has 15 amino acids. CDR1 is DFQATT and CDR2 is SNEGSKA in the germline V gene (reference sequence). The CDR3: CSARRTSGVHNEQFF.

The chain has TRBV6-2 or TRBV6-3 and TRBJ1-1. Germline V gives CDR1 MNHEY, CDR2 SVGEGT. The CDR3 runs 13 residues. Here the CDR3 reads CATGGGMNTEAFF.

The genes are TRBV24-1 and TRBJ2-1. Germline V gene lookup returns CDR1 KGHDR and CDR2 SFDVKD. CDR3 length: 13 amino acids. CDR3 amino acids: CATSDLERTEQFF.

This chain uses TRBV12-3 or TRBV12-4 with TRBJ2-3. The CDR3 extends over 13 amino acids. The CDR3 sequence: CASSLKAYHTQYF.

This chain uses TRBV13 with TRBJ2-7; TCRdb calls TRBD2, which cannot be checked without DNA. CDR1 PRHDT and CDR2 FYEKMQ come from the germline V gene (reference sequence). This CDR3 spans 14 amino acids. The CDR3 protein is CASSPRASDYEQYF.

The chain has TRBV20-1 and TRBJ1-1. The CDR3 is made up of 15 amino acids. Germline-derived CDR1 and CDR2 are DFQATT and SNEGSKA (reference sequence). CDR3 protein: CSARVLRRSTTEAFF.

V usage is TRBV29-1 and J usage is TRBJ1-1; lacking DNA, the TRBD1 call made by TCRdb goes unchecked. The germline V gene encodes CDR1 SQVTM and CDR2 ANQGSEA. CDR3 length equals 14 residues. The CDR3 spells CSVVSRDRRREAFF.

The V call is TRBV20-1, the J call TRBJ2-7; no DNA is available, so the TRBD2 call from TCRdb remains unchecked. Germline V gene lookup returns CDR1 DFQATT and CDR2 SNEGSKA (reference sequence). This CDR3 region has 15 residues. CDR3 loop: CSARGGTSGSYEQYF.

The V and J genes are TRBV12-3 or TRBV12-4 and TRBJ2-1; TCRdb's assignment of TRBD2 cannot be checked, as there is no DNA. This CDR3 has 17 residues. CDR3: CASTDRTGTKSHNEQFF.

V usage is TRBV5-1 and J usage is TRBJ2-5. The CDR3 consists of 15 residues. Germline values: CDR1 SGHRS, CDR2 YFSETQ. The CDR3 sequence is CASSFGVLGEETQYF. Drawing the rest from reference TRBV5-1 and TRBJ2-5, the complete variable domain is KAGVTQTPRYLIKTRGQQVTLSCSPISGHRSVSWYQQTPGQGLQFLFEYFSETQRNKGNFPGRFSGRQFSNSRSEMNVSTLELGDSALYLCASSFGVLGEETQYFGPGTRLLVL.

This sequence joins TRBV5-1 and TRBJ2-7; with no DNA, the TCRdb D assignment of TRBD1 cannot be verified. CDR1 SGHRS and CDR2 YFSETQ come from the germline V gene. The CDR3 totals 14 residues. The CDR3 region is CASSLAWDPREQYF. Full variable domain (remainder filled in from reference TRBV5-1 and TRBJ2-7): KAGVTQTPRYLIKTRGQQVTLSCSPISGHRSVSWYQQTPGQGLQFLFEYFSETQRNKGNFPGRFSGRQFSNSRSEMNVSTLELGDSALYLCASSLAWDPREQYFGPGTRLTVT.

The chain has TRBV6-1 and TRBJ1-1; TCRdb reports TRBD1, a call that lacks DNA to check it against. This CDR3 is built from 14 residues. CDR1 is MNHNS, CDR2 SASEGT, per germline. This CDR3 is CASQDRDRSTEAFF.

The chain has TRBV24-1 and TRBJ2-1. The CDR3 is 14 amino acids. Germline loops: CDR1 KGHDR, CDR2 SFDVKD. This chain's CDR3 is CATSRSSAYNEQFF.

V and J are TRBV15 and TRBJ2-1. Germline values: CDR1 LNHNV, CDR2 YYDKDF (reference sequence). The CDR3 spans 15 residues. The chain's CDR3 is CATSREGIGYNEQFF.

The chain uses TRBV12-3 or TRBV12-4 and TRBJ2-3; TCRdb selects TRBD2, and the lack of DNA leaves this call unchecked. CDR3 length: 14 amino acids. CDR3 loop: CASSLRGSADTQYF.

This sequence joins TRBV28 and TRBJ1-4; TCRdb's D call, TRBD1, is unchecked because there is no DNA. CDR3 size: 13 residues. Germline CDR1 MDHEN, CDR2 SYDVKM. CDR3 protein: CASSLRNRGKLFF. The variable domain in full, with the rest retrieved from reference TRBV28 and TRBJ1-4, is DVKVTQSSRYLVKRTGEKVFLECVQDMDHENMFWYRQDPGLGLRLIYFSYDVKMKEKGDIPEGYSVSREKKERFSLILESASTNQTSMYLCASSLRNRGKLFFGSGTQLSVL.

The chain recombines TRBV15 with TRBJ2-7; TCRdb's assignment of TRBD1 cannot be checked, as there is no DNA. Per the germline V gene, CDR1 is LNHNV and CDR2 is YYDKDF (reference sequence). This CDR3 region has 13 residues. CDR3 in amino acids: CATSRQGASEQYF.

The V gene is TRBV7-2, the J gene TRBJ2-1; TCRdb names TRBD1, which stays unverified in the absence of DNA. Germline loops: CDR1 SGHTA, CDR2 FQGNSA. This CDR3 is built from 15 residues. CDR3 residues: CASSLGGGLYNEQFF.

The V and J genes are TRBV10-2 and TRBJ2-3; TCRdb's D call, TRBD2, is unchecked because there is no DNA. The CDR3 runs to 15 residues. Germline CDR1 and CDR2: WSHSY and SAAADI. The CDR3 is CAAGGSGRSTDTQYF.

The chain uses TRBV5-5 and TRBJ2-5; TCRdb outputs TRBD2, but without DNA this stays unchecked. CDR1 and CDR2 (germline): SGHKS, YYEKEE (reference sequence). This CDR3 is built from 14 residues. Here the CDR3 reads CASRIAGVYETQYF.

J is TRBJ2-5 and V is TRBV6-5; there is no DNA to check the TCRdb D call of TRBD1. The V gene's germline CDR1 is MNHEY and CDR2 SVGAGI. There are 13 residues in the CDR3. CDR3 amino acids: CASRKGQKETQYF.

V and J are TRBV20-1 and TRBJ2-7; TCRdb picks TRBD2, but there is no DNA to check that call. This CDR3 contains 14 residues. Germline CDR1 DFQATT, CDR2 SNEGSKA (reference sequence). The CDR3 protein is CSARILAGVSEQYF.

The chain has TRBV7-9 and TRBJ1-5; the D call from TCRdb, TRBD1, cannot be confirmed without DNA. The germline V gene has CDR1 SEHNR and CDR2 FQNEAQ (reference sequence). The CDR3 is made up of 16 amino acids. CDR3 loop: CASSLAWGQTNQPQHF.

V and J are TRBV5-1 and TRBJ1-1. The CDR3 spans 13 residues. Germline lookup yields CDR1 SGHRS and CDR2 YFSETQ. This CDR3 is CASSSHVREKAFF.

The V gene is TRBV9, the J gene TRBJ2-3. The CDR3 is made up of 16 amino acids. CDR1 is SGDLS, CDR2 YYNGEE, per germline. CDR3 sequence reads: CASSVAVAASTDTQYF.

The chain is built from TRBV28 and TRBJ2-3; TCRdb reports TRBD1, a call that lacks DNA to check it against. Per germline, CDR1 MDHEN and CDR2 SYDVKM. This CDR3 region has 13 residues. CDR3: CASGADLTDTQYF.